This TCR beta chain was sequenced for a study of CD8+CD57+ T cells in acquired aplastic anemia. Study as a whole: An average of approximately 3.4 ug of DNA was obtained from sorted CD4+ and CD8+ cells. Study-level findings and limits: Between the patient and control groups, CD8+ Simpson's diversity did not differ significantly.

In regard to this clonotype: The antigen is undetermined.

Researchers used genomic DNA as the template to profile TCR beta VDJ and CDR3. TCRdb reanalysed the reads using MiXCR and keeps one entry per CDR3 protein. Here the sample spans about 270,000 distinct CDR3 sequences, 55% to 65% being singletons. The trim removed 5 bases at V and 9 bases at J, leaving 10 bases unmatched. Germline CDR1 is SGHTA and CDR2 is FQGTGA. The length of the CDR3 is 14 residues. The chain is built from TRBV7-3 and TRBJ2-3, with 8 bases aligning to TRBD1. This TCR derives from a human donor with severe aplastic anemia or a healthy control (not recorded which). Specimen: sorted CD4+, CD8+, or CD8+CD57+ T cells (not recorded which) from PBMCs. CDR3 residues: CASSPGTGEVTQYF. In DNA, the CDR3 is TGTGCCAGCAGCCCTGGGACAGGAGAAGTGACGCAGTATTTT.